Listed below are T cell receptor beta chains from one sample, sequenced in a study of blood T cell repertoires in COVID-19. Method: immunoSEQ multiplex PCR; TCRdb's copy keeps in-frame clones and lacks some. The repertoire holds almost 250,000 clones, with around 86% as singletons. The specimen sequenced was peripheral blood. The receptors come from a woman over 75 with COVID-19, enrolled during active disease. Each CDR3 is given with its conserved first and last residue. The D gene is left open where the match is weak. Expanded clones get a size class; other rows say once, few or many, or leave the size out.

TRBJ2-1 TRBV11-3 - TRBD1 CASSSPGGNNEQFF TGTGCCAGCAGCTCCCCAGGGGGCAACAATGAGCAGTTCTTC
TRBJ2-2 TRBV7-2 few - CASLRGGANTGELFF TGTGCCTCCCTTAGGGGGGGCGCGAACACCGGGGAGCTGTTTTTT
TRBJ1-3 TRBV7-2 - TRBD1 CASSSGGGYGNTIYF TGTGCCAGCAGCTCAGGGGGCGGCTATGGAAACACCATATATTTT
TRBJ2-5 TRBV3-1/TRBV3-2 - - CASSQSEGGREKTQYF TGTGCCAGCAGCCAGAGTGAAGGAGGGCGAGAAAAGACCCAGTACTTC
TRBJ1-1 TRBV29-1 - TRBD1 CSVERQGVGEAFF TGCAGCGTTGAGAGGCAGGGGGTGGGGGAAGCTTTCTTT
TRBJ1-1 TRBV19 - - CASSRRGGTEAFF TGTGCCAGTAGCCGCCGCGGGGGCACTGAAGCTTTCTTT
TRBJ2-3 TRBV18 once - CASSLRGPDTQYF TGTGCCAGCTCGTTGCGGGGGCCAGATACGCAGTATTTT
TRBJ1-5 TRBV9 - - CASSVGSGHQPQHF TGTGCCAGCAGCGTAGGTTCAGGTCATCAGCCCCAGCATTTT
TRBJ2-2 TRBV7-9 - TRBD1 CASSPGQGSNTGELFF TGTGCCAGCAGCCCCGGACAGGGATCGAACACCGGGGAGCTGTTTTTT
TRBJ2-3 TRBV2 once - CASIHGQLPSTDTQYF TGTGCCAGCATCCACGGACAGTTACCTAGCACAGATACGCAGTATTTT
TRBJ1-1 TRBV7-3 - - CASSVYGQNTEAFF TGTGCCAGCAGCGTGTACGGACAGAACACTGAAGCTTTCTTT
TRBJ2-1 TRBV7-9 - TRBD2 CASSLALLSGGYNEQFF TGTGCCAGCAGCTTAGCGCTACTCAGCGGGGGATACAATGAGCAGTTCTTC
TRBJ2-3 TRBV19 - TRBD1 CASSTQGSADTQYF TGTGCCAGTAGTACACAGGGGTCGGCAGATACGCAGTATTTT
TRBJ1-3 TRBV19 - - CASSLRNTIYF TGTGCCAGTTCTCTTAGAAACACCATATATTTT
TRBJ1-1 TRBV18 - - CASSPSSRTEAFF TGTGCCAGCTCACCTTCGTCGCGCACTGAAGCTTTCTTT
TRBJ1-3 TRBV13 - TRBD1 CASSDRTGGFSGNTIYF TGTGCCAGCAGCGATCGGACAGGGGGATTCTCTGGAAACACCATATATTTT
TRBJ2-7 TRBV11-3 - - CASSSGGREQYF TGTGCCAGCAGCTCCGGGGGGCGCGAGCAGTACTTC
TRBJ1-4 TRBV28 - - CASSQTEPNEKLFF TGTGCCAGCAGTCAGACTGAGCCTAATGAAAAACTGTTTTTT
TRBJ1-6 TRBV7-2 - TRBD1 CASSGDRDSPLHF TGTGCCAGCAGCGGGGACAGGGACTCACCCCTCCACTTT
TRBJ2-1 TRBV5-8 - TRBD1 CASSPDGQVVYNEQFF TGTGCCAGCAGCCCCGACGGACAGGTGGTTTACAATGAGCAGTTCTTC
TRBJ2-3 TRBV18 - - CASSRLASTDTQYF TGTGCCAGCTCCCGTCTGGCTAGCACAGATACGCAGTATTTT
TRBJ2-5 TRBV7-2 - - CASSTSTGHREKYQETQYF TGTGCCAGCAGCACGTCGACAGGCCACCGGGAAAAGTACCAAGAGACCCAGTACTTC
TRBJ2-7 TRBV2 - TRBD2 CASRATSGYEQYF TGTGCCAGCAGGGCGACTAGCGGCTACGAGCAGTACTTC
TRBJ2-3 TRBV7-2 - TRBD1 CASSLDGTVSQYF TGTGCCAGCAGCCTAGACGGGACAGTCTCTCAGTATTTT
TRBJ2-1 TRBV10-3 few - CAISESPGFEQFF TGTGCCATCAGTGAGTCGCCGGGGTTTGAGCAGTTCTTC
TRBJ1-3 TRBV6-1 - - CASSEAQYGNTIYF TGTGCCAGCAGTGAAGCCCAGTATGGAAACACCATATATTTT
TRBJ1-3 TRBV3-1/TRBV3-2 - - CASSQEYSSGNTIYF TGTGCCAGCAGCCAAGAATACAGCTCTGGAAACACCATATATTTT
TRBJ1-3 TRBV3-1/TRBV3-2 - - CASSHAVAISGNTIYF TGTGCCAGCAGCCACGCGGTAGCCATCTCTGGAAACACCATATATTTT
TRBJ1-2 TRBV5-1 - - CASSLSNYGYTF TGCGCCAGCAGCCTATCTAACTATGGCTACACCTTC
TRBJ2-5 TRBV7-7 - - CASSLGGLQETQYF TGTGCTAGCAGCTTAGGGGGACTCCAAGAGACCCAGTACTTC
TRBJ2-7 TRBV5-1 - TRBD1 CASSPQGTTYEQYF TGCGCCAGCAGCCCACAGGGGACCACCTACGAGCAGTACTTC
TRBJ1-2 TRBV2 - - CASSDWGPGETYGYTF TGTGCCAGCAGTGATTGGGGCCCGGGGGAAACCTATGGCTACACCTTC
TRBJ2-2 TRBV5-1 once - CASSLSLTLNTGELFF TGCGCCAGCAGCTTATCTCTGACACTGAACACCGGGGAGCTGTTTTTT
TRBJ1-1 TRBV7-3 - - CASSLYGEPNTEAFF TGTGCCAGCAGCCTATATGGAGAACCGAACACTGAAGCTTTCTTT
TRBJ1-4 TRBV7-9 - TRBD1 CASSLGTGSNEKLFF TGTGCCAGCAGCTTAGGGACAGGATCTAATGAAAAACTGTTTTTT
TRBJ1-4 TRBV2 - TRBD1 CASSFSGTGNEKLFF TGTGCCAGCAGTTTTTCCGGGACAGGGAATGAAAAACTGTTTTTT
TRBJ2-5 TRBV10-3 - TRBD2 CAITKTSGGWETQYF TGTGCCATCACCAAGACTAGCGGGGGATGGGAGACCCAGTACTTC
TRBJ1-1 TRBV5-1 - TRBD1 CASSWAGQGDTEAFF TGCGCCAGCAGCTGGGCCGGGCAGGGGGACACTGAAGCTTTCTTT
TRBJ1-1 TRBV9 once - CASSADRDLTEAFF TGTGCCAGCAGCGCCGATCGAGATTTAACTGAAGCTTTCTTT
TRBJ2-1 TRBV14 - - CASSQDRLRQFF TGTGCCAGCAGCCAAGACCGCCTACGGCAGTTCTTC
TRBJ1-2 TRBV4-2 - TRBD1 CASSADRGITYGYTF TGTGCCAGCAGCGCCGACAGGGGGATTACCTATGGCTACACCTTC